This TCR beta chain was obtained from a study of blood T cell repertoires in COVID-19. Study-wide context: Sites in the United States, Italy and Spain provided acute and convalescent COVID-19 samples.

V gave up 3 bases and J gave up 0 bases; unmatched junction bases: 7. The germline V gene has CDR1 MNHNS and CDR2 SASEGT. This CDR3 contains 16 residues. Authors' data handling: The assay estimated nucleated cells by amplifying reference gene primers. Assay: immunoSEQ multiplex PCR; the TCRdb copy retains only in-frame clones and omits some. That table supplies the V and J calls and clone size; D and trimming were determined from the DNA. The table has 250,000 or so clones, around 90% seen once. Seattle-derived patients entered the study during active infection and were followed longitudinally. Sequencing input: peripheral blood. This TCR was sampled from a woman in her sixties or seventies with COVID-19, enrolled during active disease. The chain combines TRBV6-1 with TRBJ2-7; 8 positions agree with TRBD1. The chain's CDR3 is CASSDLDRVSSYEQYF. The CDR3 coding sequence is TGTGCCAGCAGTGACCTGGACAGGGTGAGCTCCTACGAGCAGTACTTC.